Each of the 12 T cell receptor beta chains below was sequenced from the same sample in a study of a mutant IDH1 vaccine in newly diagnosed glioma. Time point indicated: baseline, week 1 (first vaccination visit). Treatment denoted: pre-vaccination baseline after standard-of-care therapy. Clones were sequenced by immunoSEQ multiplex PCR, and TCRdb holds only the in-frame ones, with some missing. This sample carries approximately 70,000 clones, about 86% of them seen once, and the ten largest clones take 2.9%. This sample comprised PBMCs, obtained from a glioma patient treated with radiotherapy, temozolomide or both. The receptors here all came from a man aged 25 to 40 with glioma.

Worth noting for this clone: Within the sample, other DNA sequences also encode this same CDR3. The chain carries TRBV5-4 and TRBJ1-5; D gene unclear. V lost 4 bases and J lost 6, with 8 bases in between. This CDR3 contains 12 residues. The germline V gene has CDR1 SGHNT and CDR2 YYREEE (reference sequence). The DNA for the CDR3 is TGTGCCAGCAGCCTCAGAGGTCAGCCCCAGCATTTT. This sequence encodes CASSLRGQPQHF.

The chain employs TRBV19 and TRBJ1-5, with 9 bases matching TRBD1. CDR1 and CDR2 from the germline V gene are LNHDA and SQIVND (reference sequence). The CDR3 is 13 amino acids. Germline trimming cut 4 bases from V and 8 bases from J; bases unmatched to any gene: 3. The CDR3 loop reads CASSNRDREPQHF. The CDR3 coding sequence is TGTGCCAGTAGTAACAGGGACAGGGAGCCCCAGCATTTT.

This clone was observed a single time. The V and J genes are TRBV19 and TRBJ1-5, with D possibly being TRBD1 (5 bases). V shed 7 bases and J shed 3 bases, with 19 bases lying between them. CDR1 is LNHDA, CDR2 SQIVND, per germline (reference sequence). The CDR3 runs to 16 residues. The CDR3 is CASTESPQGDNQPQHF. In DNA form, the CDR3 reads TGTGCCAGTACCGAATCGCCCCAGGGAGACAATCAGCCCCAGCATTTT.

The table lists this clone with a count of one. V usage is TRBV25-1 and J usage is TRBJ2-5; weak D call: TRBD2 (6 bases). Per the germline V gene, CDR1 is MGHDK and CDR2 is SYGVNS. The germline V and J ends were trimmed by 3 bases and 4 bases, with 24 bases remaining between them. This CDR3 is 18 amino acids long. The CDR3 is CASSEILGWGGSGETQYF. The CDR3 region has the DNA TGTGCCAGCAGTGAGATCCTCGGATGGGGAGGTAGTGGAGAGACCCAGTACTTC.

As regards this clone: Its ends do not fully match the called genes, so a read error is possible. This chain connects TRBV7-8 to TRBJ1-2; possibly TRBD1 for D (6 bases). Germline V gene lookup returns CDR1 SGHVS and CDR2 FQNEAQ. CDR3 length: 12 residues. The CDR3 DNA sequence: TGTGCCAGCAGCCCCATTTGGGACATTTTAGCCTTC. This gives the protein CASSPIWDILAF.

The chain's CDR3 is CASSLLVLGGETQYF. The CDR3 DNA reads TGTGCCAGCAGCTTACTCGTCTTGGGTGGAGAGACCCAGTACTTC. The chain has TRBV7-2 and TRBJ2-5, with D unclear. Germline CDR1 is SGHTA and CDR2 is FQGNSA. This CDR3 comprises 15 residues. Trimming left V 2 bases short and J 4 bases short, with 14 bases between.

This clone was detected a few times. This chain connects TRBV30 to TRBJ2-3, with 13 bases that match TRBD2. Germline CDR1 and CDR2: GTSNPN and SVGIG (reference sequence). The CDR3 loop spans 15 amino acids. V lost 0 bases and J lost 4; bases outside the gene matches: 1. The CDR3 DNA follows: TGTGCCTGGAGTGTACTAGCGGGGGGGCCAGATACGCAGTATTTT. It encodes CAWSVLAGGPDTQYF. Variable domain in full (rest from reference TRBV30 and TRBJ2-3): SQTIHQWPATLVQPVGSPLSLECTVEGTSNPNLYWYRQAAGRGLQLLFYSVGIGQISSEVPQNLSASRPQDRQFILSSKKLLLSDSGFYLCAWSVLAGGPDTQYFGPGTRLTVL.

This rearrangement joins TRBV19 to TRBJ1-3; D possibly corresponds to TRBD1 (5 bases). Germline V lookup: CDR1 LNHDA, CDR2 SQIVND (reference sequence). V lost 7 bases and J lost 0, with 13 bases in between. The CDR3 length is 15 residues. The CDR3 bases are TGTGCCAGTACGAGGGGAAGCGGCTCTGGAAACACCATATATTTT. Translating it yields CASTRGSGSGNTIYF. The whole variable domain, remainder taken from reference TRBV19 and TRBJ1-3, is DGGITQSPKYLFRKEGQNVTLSCEQNLNHDAMYWYRQDPGQGLRLIYYSQIVNDFQKGDIAEGYSVSREKKESFPLTVTSAQKNPTAFYLCASTRGSGSGNTIYFGEGSWLTVV.

The chain employs TRBV5-1 and TRBJ1-2; D is uncertain. Trimming shortened V by 0 bases and J by 1 base, and 10 bases separated the two germline ends. This CDR3 has 15 residues. CDR1 and CDR2 from the germline V gene are SGHRS and YFSETQ. CDR3 sequence reads: CASSLDHTNNYGYTF. The DNA for the CDR3 is TGCGCCAGCAGCTTGGACCACACCAATAACTATGGCTACACCTTC.

This clone was seen a single time. The rearrangement links TRBV4-1 to TRBJ2-1; D is unresolved. CDR3 length: 13 amino acids. Germline V gene lookup returns CDR1 MGHRA and CDR2 YSYEKL. Deletions cut 3 bases from V and 7 bases from J, with 10 bases between. The CDR3 DNA reads as TGCGCCAGCAGCCACCTATTGGGGAATGAGCAGTTCTTC. Translating it yields CASSHLLGNEQFF.

This clone was recorded only once. CDR3 amino acids: CASSYSGVGNTIYF. CDR3 nucleotide sequence: TGTGCCAGCAGTTACTCGGGGGTCGGAAACACCATATATTTT. The rearrangement links TRBV6-5 to TRBJ1-3; D is perhaps TRBD1 (5 bases). V lost 0 bases, J lost 4 bases, and 7 bases lay in between. This CDR3 is 14 amino acids long. Per germline, CDR1 MNHEY and CDR2 SVGAGI.

Only a few counts were recorded for this clone. The chain couples TRBV29-1 to TRBJ2-3; D is undetermined. V shed 6 bases and J shed 7 bases, with 20 bases lying between them. CDR1 and CDR2 from the germline V gene are SQVTM and ANQGSEA. This CDR3 has 14 amino acids. The DNA for the CDR3 is TGCAGCGTCTCTCCGAGGCGAAGCCCCAATACGCAGTATTTT. This translates into CSVSPRRSPNTQYF.